These 10 T cell receptor beta chains were sequenced from one sample in a study of cytomegalovirus exposure and HLA in healthy donors. Researchers ran the PCR with 60 Vbeta and 13 Jbeta primers. Profiled with immunoSEQ multiplex PCR; TCRdb holds only in-frame clones, not every one. The sample includes some 150,000 clones, 87% of them seen just once. The sample consisted of PBMCs. These receptor sequences come from a woman aged 25 to 39 in good health and CMV-seronegative.

This clone was seen a few times. The chain carries TRBV18 and TRBJ1-4; TRBD1 agrees at 8 bases. V lost 8 bases to trimming and J lost 4 bases; unmatched junction nucleotides: 3. The CDR3 spans 13 residues. Germline V CDR1 and CDR2: KGHSH, LQKENI. CDR3 bases: TGTGCCAGCGCGGGACAGGTTAATGAAAAACTGTTTTTT. Encoded protein: CASAGQVNEKLFF.

The chain is built from TRBV19 and TRBJ1-1; 8 bases agree with TRBD1. This CDR3 contains 13 residues. Per the germline V gene, CDR1 is LNHDA and CDR2 is SQIVND (reference sequence). Unmatched junction bases numbered 4, after V lost 5 bases and J lost 5 bases. The CDR3 spells CASSADRVTEAFF. For the CDR3, the DNA is TGTGCCAGTAGTGCGGACAGGGTGACTGAAGCTTTCTTT.

The chain links TRBV7-3 to TRBJ1-1; a possible D gene is TRBD1 (5 bases). Looked up from germline, CDR1 is SGHTA and CDR2 is FQGTGA. Trimming removed 2 bases at V and 1 base at J, with 8 bases between. The CDR3 length is 14 residues. The CDR3 loop is CASSLDRQNTEAFF. CDR3 coding DNA: TGTGCCAGCAGCTTAGACAGACAGAACACTGAAGCTTTCTTT.

The V and J genes are TRBV5-4 and TRBJ1-2; D is uncertain. Trimming took 0 bases from V and 2 from J, leaving 5 bases between them. CDR3 length: 13 residues. Germline V gene data show CDR1 as SGHNT and CDR2 as YYREEE (reference sequence). The CDR3 DNA reads as TGTGCCAGCAGCTTGGCAGAAAACTATGGCTACACCTTC. It codes for CASSLAENYGYTF.

V and J are TRBV7-2 and TRBJ2-5; TRBD2 matches 9 bases. The CDR3 totals 17 residues. Per germline, CDR1 SGHTA and CDR2 FQGNSA. The V gene end was trimmed by 5 bases and the J gene end by 5 bases; junction bases not matched to a gene: 15. The CDR3 nucleotides are TGTGCCAGCAGCCGCTGGGGGCGGGAGGGCCTAGGGGAGACCCAGTACTTC. As protein: CASSRWGREGLGETQYF.

The CDR3 region has the DNA TGTGCCTGGAGTGCGTCTCGGACTAGCGGGGGGGCTCGGGAGCAGTACTTC. Protein: CAWSASRTSGGAREQYF. This chain uses TRBV30 with TRBJ2-7, with TRBD2 matching 15 bases. The CDR3 covers 17 residues. Germline V gene data show CDR1 as GTSNPN and CDR2 as SVGIG (reference sequence). After removal of 1 base from V and 7 bases from J, the junction contained 11 bases not matched to a gene.

The chain uses TRBV5-1 and TRBJ2-7; possible D gene TRBD2, 6 bases. This CDR3 region has 14 residues. Trimming took 0 bases from V and 4 from J, leaving 11 bases between them. Germline lookup yields CDR1 SGHRS and CDR2 YFSETQ. The CDR3 DNA reads as TGCGCCAGCAGCTTGGACGGGAGCGGTTACGAGCAGTACTTC. Its protein product is CASSLDGSGYEQYF. Looking up the rest from reference TRBV5-1 and TRBJ2-7 gives the full variable domain: KAGVTQTPRYLIKTRGQQVTLSCSPISGHRSVSWYQQTPGQGLQFLFEYFSETQRNKGNFPGRFSGRQFSNSRSEMNVSTLELGDSALYLCASSLDGSGYEQYFGPGTRLTVT.

The V call is TRBV5-4, the J call TRBJ2-6, with D unclear. Looked up from germline, CDR1 is SGHNT and CDR2 is YYREEE (reference sequence). CDR3 length: 13 residues. Trimming stripped 0 bases from V and 7 bases from J, with 5 bases between. The CDR3 DNA follows: TGTGCCAGCAGCTTGGCGACAGCCAACGTCCTGACTTTC. The encoded protein is CASSLATANVLTF.

The V and J genes are TRBV4-1 and TRBJ2-3, with 12 bases fitting TRBD2. The J segment lost 5 bases and the V segment lost 0 bases, leaving 9 bases of the junction unmatched. This CDR3 has 18 amino acids. Germline values: CDR1 MGHRA, CDR2 YSYEKL. The CDR3 here is CASSQDSRLAGVGDTQYF. The DNA for the CDR3 is TGCGCCAGCAGCCAAGATAGTAGACTAGCGGGAGTGGGAGATACGCAGTATTTT.

The chain couples TRBV5-1 to TRBJ2-3, with D perhaps matching TRBD2 (6 bases). The V and J ends lost 1 base and 2 bases respectively, with 14 bases between them. Germline V gene lookup returns CDR1 SGHRS and CDR2 YFSETQ. This CDR3 has 16 amino acids. The CDR3 loop reads CASSLRSGLNTDTQYF. In DNA form, the CDR3 reads TGCGCCAGCAGCTTGAGATCGGGACTGAACACAGATACGCAGTATTTT.